This TCR beta chain was recovered during a study of shared clonotypes between healthy human individuals. Across the whole study: Samples came from a couple of female and three male donors aged 18 to 49. Each donor's CD4 naive and CD4 memory cells filled three plates apiece, CD8 naive two, and CD8 memory one. Findings and caveats of the study: Clonotypes not shared had lower generation probabilities than those common to all four donors. Sorted-subset sequencing, rarefaction showed, was incomplete despite large depth.

Libraries were prepared by immunoSEQ multiplex PCR; TCRdb keeps only in-frame clonotypes and omits some of them. The sample has about 700,000 clones; 90% to 95% are singletons. In regard to this clone: What it binds is not known.

The CDR3 contains 15 residues. Germline CDR1 and CDR2: MNHEY and SMNVEV (reference sequence). The V end was cut by 4 bases, the J end by 5 bases, with 18 bases between. Terminally differentiated effector memory CD45RA+ cells were excluded by CCR7 positive selection of CD45RO-negative cells. The chain links TRBV27 to TRBJ2-7; no reliable D call. The receptor comes from a man aged 25 to 45 in good health. Sequences were obtained from naive CD8+ T cells sorted from blood. The CDR3 loop reads CASSWTSVWGNEQYF. For the CDR3, the DNA is TGTGCCAGCAGTTGGACCAGCGTTTGGGGAAACGAGCAGTACTTC.